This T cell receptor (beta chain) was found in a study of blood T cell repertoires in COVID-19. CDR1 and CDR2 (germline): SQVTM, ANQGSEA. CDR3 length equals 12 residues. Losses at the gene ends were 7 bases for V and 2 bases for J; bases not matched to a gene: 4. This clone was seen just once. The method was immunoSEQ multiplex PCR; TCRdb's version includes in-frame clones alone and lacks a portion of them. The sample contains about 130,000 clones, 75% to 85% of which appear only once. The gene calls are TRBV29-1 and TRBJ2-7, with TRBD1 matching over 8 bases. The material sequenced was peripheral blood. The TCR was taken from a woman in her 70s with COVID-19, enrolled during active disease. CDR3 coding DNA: TGCAGCGCGCGACAGGGGACCTACGAGCAGTACTTC. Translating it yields CSARQGTYEQYF.